Described below is a single TCR beta chain sequence and its context. The same CDR3 also results from other DNA sequences found in this sample. The record originates from a study of blood T cell repertoires in COVID-19. Study-level background: Samples representing acute and convalescent COVID-19 were sourced from the United States, Italy and Spain. PBMCs, B-cell-depleted T cells, or T cells were the source of the cDNA or gDNA that made up the material.

Study processing details: Estimated nucleated cell counts came from reference gene primer amplification. The assay was immunoSEQ multiplex PCR, and TCRdb's table has in-frame clones only and misses some. D and trimming come from the DNA, and the V and J calls and clone size come from that table. The table includes about 120,000 clones, about 85% detected once. V dropped 1 base and J dropped 1 base, with 2 bases sitting between them. The CDR3 loop spans 13 amino acids. Germline V gene sequence: CDR1 MNHEY, CDR2 SVGAGI. The V and J genes are TRBV6-5 and TRBJ1-5; D is unclear. This TCR derives from a man in his fifties or sixties with acute or convalescent COVID-19. Sequencing was performed on peripheral blood. CDR3 amino acids: CASSYLSNQPQHF. The DNA for the CDR3 is TGTGCCAGCAGTTACTTAAGCAATCAGCCCCAGCATTTT.